This T cell receptor (beta chain) was identified in a study of cytomegalovirus exposure and HLA in healthy donors (dated 2017 in TCRdb). For the study in its entirety: An earlier analysis of a few hundred of the donors reported over 250 Gb of sequence data and 90 million to 120 million unique TCR beta sequences obtained from about 200 million T cells. A later genetic analysis took genome-wide SNP genotypes for about 55% of the 666 donors and used that subset as a discovery cohort. An earlier analysis of several hundred of the donors used high-throughput TCR beta sequencing to judge whether each TCR beta V gene segment behaved as functional or pseudogenic. To predict cytomegalovirus infection status, the study combined high-throughput TCR immunosequencing, statistical association of individual TCRs with disease status, and machine learning. A handful of DR-DQ haplotypes were handled as single units for association and clustering because linkage in the cohort was strong. All discovery cohort repertoires had been generated using a single sequencing platform. Roughly 300 gigabases of sequencing data and 70 million to 100 million unique TCR sequences made up an early release that covered 640 HLA-typed donors. The later analysis used no new phenotypic data to find candidate immune exposures, relying instead on TCR beta sequences and their occurrence across donors. The study aimed to test whether signatures of past pathogen exposure could be identified by cataloging public T cell receptors. Among 300 to 500 genotyped donors of the cohort, an average of about 240,000 unique TCR beta nucleotide sequences was sequenced per donor, of which roughly 17% were non-productive. A later analysis re-analyzed previously published TCR beta repertoires from about 730 donors and added high-resolution HLA genotyping to study TCR occurrence patterns. Along with the approximately 700-subject first cohort, a separate validation cohort of more than 90 different subjects was used. The genetic ancestry cluster associated with self-reported Caucasian donors included about 81% of the 300 to 450 genotyped donors. The study used immunosequencing to profile the T cell repertoires of 670 or so subjects and linked those repertoires to cytomegalovirus serostatus. The number of typed donors differed by locus: roughly 620-640 for A, B, C, DRB1 and DQB1; approximately 520 for DQA1; fewer than 610 for DPA1; and roughly 450 for DPB1. Class I and class II HLA loci were covered by the typing at four-digit resolution. Donor age, sex, ethnicity and CMV serostatus were collected together with the repertoire data. General findings and caveats noted by the study authors: According to the authors, the approach could potentially be generalized to other disease states and immunological phenotypes. According to a later analysis, parvovirus B19, influenza, CMV and Epstein-Barr virus appeared linked to several top co-occurrence clusters. Linkage disequilibrium might explain the correlated functional status among segregating V segments, but an unknown experimental factor could not be ruled out. In an earlier analysis of several hundred of the donors, most TCR beta V segments were observed in productive rearrangements about 87% or about 30% of the time, broadly matching IMGT annotations. The 87-base-pair reads could not distinguish some IMGT-functional V segments, including TRBV6-2 and TRBV6-3, so those segments were excluded. In vitro tests confirmed that a few of the cytomegalovirus-associated TCR beta chains recognize cytomegalovirus antigens. In a later analysis, HLA-associated TCR beta chains were found to be more clonally expanded and to have lower generation probabilities than equally common non-associated chains. The study listed 150 to 200 TCR beta chains as associated with cytomegalovirus. A further reported finding was that TCR beta sequences accurately predicted the HLA-A and HLA-B alleles for most subjects in the first cohort. The presence/absence analyses assumed that sequencing depth was roughly uniform across donors, and that assumption may not be true. Because counts were too low, 15 or so rarely observed V segments, including chromosome 9 orphons, were excluded from the earlier analysis of about 500 of the donors. A cluster of highly shared sequence variants was judged likely to represent a technical artifact of the sequencing pipeline. Strong co-occurrence of HLA alleles, especially DR and DQ, made assigning TCR associations to individual alleles difficult. Because some donors lacked HLA typing at each locus, the association tests relied only on the typed subset. While some public TCRs were present in many individuals, most TCR sequences turned up only very rarely across donors. A later analysis associated about 17,000 TCR beta sequences with specific HLA alleles at a false discovery rate of 0.05. This cohort had only TCR beta chains sequenced, and the lack of alpha or paired-chain data limited which features could be detected. In a later genetic analysis, a missense DCLRE1C variant was associated with V-gene and J-gene trimming of TCR beta chains, and the association was replicated in an independent cohort. In a later genetic analysis, fewer N-insertions in productive TCRs were reported among donors in an Asian-associated ancestry cluster than the approximately 710-donor mean. In a later analysis, the rate of TCR association differed among HLA loci, with DRB1 alleles having the most associated TCRs and HLA-C alleles having the fewest. Immune exposure information for the cohort was limited to CMV serostatus. Cytomegalovirus status was reported to be diagnosed by the classifier with high specificity and sensitivity in both the original and validation cohorts. According to a later analysis, most CMV-associated TCR beta chains appeared to be HLA-restricted, and the HLA associations seemed to be driven largely by CMV exposure.

The CDR3 measures 15 amino acids from cysteine to phenylalanine. CDR3 DNA only is kept here, 45 bases in frame from base 1. Sequences KGHSH (CDR1) and LQKENI (CDR2) are obtained from the germline V gene. Trimming at the junction amounts to 3 bases on V and 4 bases on J, and the germline ends lie 15 bases apart. With respect to this clone: This receptor's antigen is unknown. No clone much larger than this one lies a single base away; base qualities are absent.

In total, approximately 690 healthy bone marrow donors made up the cohort. Cohort members were all nominally healthy when sampled, although unrecorded immune exposures were likely present. The donor tested CMV seronegative, placing the donor among the 300 to 450 seronegative members of the cohort. Every donor gave a peripheral blood sample, and the peripheral blood mononuclear cells from that sample were used for TCR beta sequencing. The Qiagen DNeasy Blood Extraction Kit was used to extract genomic DNA from the blood cell samples. The library was made by the immunoSEQ multiplex PCR assay. For the multiplex PCR, a mixture combining 60 forward primers for TCR Vbeta segments and 13 reverse primers for TCR Jbeta segments was used. The CDR3 region of rearranged TCR beta genes was amplified from genomic DNA with a multiplex PCR assay. On the Illumina HiSeq System, the amplified TCR beta libraries were sequenced as 87-base-pair reads. The original pipeline was this. A later analysis counted about 80 million unique TCR beta chains across the 666 repertoires, and about 10 million of these chains were shared by at least two donors. Raw reads were error-corrected and collapsed into unique sequences by a nearest-neighbor algorithm in which closely related sequences were merged to remove PCR and sequencing errors. CDR3 sequences were aligned to IMGT reference sequences to assign V, D and J gene segments. For a sequence to be retained, a match of at least six nucleotides was required to both a V gene segment and a J gene segment. Rearrangements were called productive when the CDR3 lacked stop codons and stayed in frame with V and J; all others were non-productive. Following IMGT convention, CDR3 was defined as the stretch from the second conserved V-encoded cysteine to the conserved J-encoded phenylalanine. Sequences without an unambiguous match to a single V gene segment were excluded from the earlier analysis of 450 to 750 of the donors. In an earlier analysis of 450 to 750 of the donors, a V segment was called functional when productive rearrangements were above 56.7%, and segregating when the standard deviation between donors exceeded 5%. A statistical classification framework was built for diagnosing cytomegalovirus status from the catalog of TCR beta chain sequences. In a later analysis, V and J genes were assigned by comparing TCR nucleotide sequences against IMGT/GENE-DB human TR gene sequences. Using the TCRdist pipeline, a later analysis assigned CDR3 sequences along with most-parsimonious VDJ recombination scenarios. A later analysis defined each TCR beta chain by its CDR3 amino acid sequence plus V-gene family, and excluded reads lacking a unique V-gene family. As a way to deal with suspected cross-contamination and a sequencing artifact, a later analysis dropped approximately 590 nucleotide sequences that were highly shared and had low generation probability. In a later analysis, a clonal expansion index for each public chain was calculated from normalized within-repertoire ranks of inferred template counts. In a later analysis, generation probabilities were computed with a VDJ recombination model fitted to out-of-frame rearrangements, and the resulting probabilities were checked against IGoR. A later analysis scored TCR-TCR, TCR-HLA and TCR-CMV co-occurrence with hypergeometric tests, applying a repertoire-size bias correction to TCR pairs. False discovery rates were estimated in a later analysis by permuting HLA or CMV assignments 20 times. A later analysis grouped co-occurring TCRs with DBSCAN, adding TCRdist sequence similarity when clustering within HLA-allele-positive subsets. Repertoires with fewer than 30,000 or more than 120,000 public chains, plus five repertoires with anomalous nucleotide sharing, were excluded from co-occurrence clustering. The table was pulled from immuneACCESS by TCRdb, which kept in-frame rearrangements only. Such tables lose some clones; where checked, under half of the loss comes from unresolved V genes, and the rest has no known cause. Clonal size and the V and J genes are those of that table, whereas D and trimming came from the DNA. This sample gives 150,000 or so clones in total; about 75% of them show up just once. Jointly, the top ten make up about 1.9% of the sample.

The sequenced material came from PBMCs. This clonotype was obtained from a female donor in good health and CMV-seronegative. The rearrangement combines TRBV18 with TRBJ1-2, with a tentative D gene TRBD1 over 5 matching bases. Here the CDR3 is given as CASSPVGDYSYGYTF. Read as DNA, the sequence is TGTGCCAGCTCACCGGTAGGGGATTACTCCTATGGCTACACCTTC.